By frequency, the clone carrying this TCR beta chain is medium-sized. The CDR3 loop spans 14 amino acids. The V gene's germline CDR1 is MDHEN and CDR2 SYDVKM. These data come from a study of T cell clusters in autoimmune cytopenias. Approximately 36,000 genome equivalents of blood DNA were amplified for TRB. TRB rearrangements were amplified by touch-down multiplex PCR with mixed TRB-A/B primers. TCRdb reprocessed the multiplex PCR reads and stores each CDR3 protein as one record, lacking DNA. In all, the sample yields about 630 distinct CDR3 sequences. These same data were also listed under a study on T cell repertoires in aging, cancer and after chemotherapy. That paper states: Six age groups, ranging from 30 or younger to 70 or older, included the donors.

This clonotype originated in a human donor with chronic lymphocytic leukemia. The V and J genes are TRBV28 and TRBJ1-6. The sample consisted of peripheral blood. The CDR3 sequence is CASSRTQSNSPLHF.